The rows below give T cell receptor beta chains drawn from one sample of a study of CD8 T cells in Susac syndrome. TCRdb reanalysed the immunoSEQ multiplex PCR reads using MiXCR and keeps one entry per CDR3 protein. The sample lists some 200,000 distinct CDR3 sequences; over 75% were seen once. Material for sequencing was CD4+ T cells from PBMCs. The receptors originated from a human donor with Susac syndrome. The CDR3 runs from the conserved cysteine through the conserved F or W. The D gene is left open where the match is weak. Size is omitted from some rows. Given values are once, few, many or a class for expanded clones.

d_call | j_call | clone_size | v_call | cdr3_aa | cdr3_nt
TRBD1 | TRBJ1-5 | NA | TRBV3-1 | CASSPRQGSQPQHF | TGTGCCAGCAGCCCTAGACAGGGCAGTCAGCCCCAGCATTTT
NA | TRBJ1-2 | NA | TRBV24-1 | CATQQGDYGYTF | TGTGCCACCCAACAGGGCGACTATGGCTACACCTTC
TRBD1 | TRBJ1-1 | NA | TRBV7-2 | CASRQAGTGLNTEAFF | TGTGCCAGCAGGCAAGCCGGGACAGGGTTGAACACTGAAGCTTTCTTT
TRBD1 | TRBJ2-2 | NA | TRBV27 | CASSSTGANTGELFF | TGTGCCAGCAGTTCAACAGGGGCGAACACCGGGGAGCTGTTTTTT
NA | TRBJ2-5 | few | TRBV20-1 | CSASGTPETQYF | TGCAGTGCTTCCGGGACACCAGAGACCCAGTACTTC
TRBD1 | TRBJ1-2 | once | TRBV7-6 | CASSLETGGYDYTF | TGTGCCAGCAGCTTAGAAACAGGGGGCTACGACTACACCTTC
TRBD1 | TRBJ2-7 | NA | TRBV15 | CATSRDRDRVSSEQYF | TGTGCCACCAGCAGAGACAGGGACAGGGTATCAAGCGAGCAGTACTTC
TRBD2 | TRBJ2-3 | NA | TRBV9 | CASSVATGTSGGSTDTQYF | TGTGCCAGCAGCGTAGCTACAGGGACTAGCGGGGGGAGCACAGATACGCAGTATTTT
TRBD1 | TRBJ1-5 | NA | TRBV12-3/TRBV12-4 | CASRGTGERNQPQHF | TGTGCCAGCAGGGGGACAGGGGAACGCAATCAGCCCCAGCATTTT
TRBD1 | TRBJ2-1 | NA | TRBV9 | CASSVGGSGQTYNEQFF | TGTGCCAGCAGCGTAGGTGGGTCGGGACAGACCTACAATGAGCAGTTCTTC
NA | TRBJ2-1 | NA | TRBV6-2/TRBV6-3 | CASSYSMREQFF | TGTGCCAGCAGTTACTCGATGAGAGAGCAGTTCTTC
TRBD2 | TRBJ2-1 | NA | TRBV11-1 | CASSLAVGRGAGGKNNEQFF | TGTGCCAGCAGCTTAGCAGTGGGCAGGGGTGCGGGAGGGAAGAACAATGAGCAGTTCTTC
NA | TRBJ2-5 | NA | TRBV12-3/TRBV12-4 | CASSLGVRETQYF | TGTGCCAGCAGTTTAGGGGTTCGGGAGACCCAGTACTTC
NA | TRBJ1-5 | NA | TRBV5-5 | CASSLEEAGTNQPQHF | TGTGCCAGCAGCTTGGAGGAGGCCGGGACAAATCAGCCCCAGCATTTT